This T cell receptor beta chain originates from a study of blood T cell repertoires in COVID-19. Study-level information: The study drew acute and convalescent COVID-19 samples from the United States, Italy and Spain. T cells, B-cell-depleted T cells, or PBMCs supplied cDNA or gDNA.

Trimming removed 5 bases at V and 4 bases at J, with 8 bases between. The CDR3 length is 13 residues. The V gene's germline CDR1 is SEHNR and CDR2 FQNEAQ (reference sequence). Profiling relied on immunoSEQ multiplex PCR, and the TCRdb table lists in-frame clones only, not all of them. The table includes fewer than 200,000 clones, about 86% detected once. The rearrangement uses TRBV7-9 and TRBJ2-2; TRBD1 is a possible D gene (5 bases). This TCR came from a man aged 50-59 years with active or convalescent COVID-19. The sequenced sample was peripheral blood. CDR3 nucleotide sequence: TGTGCCAGCAGCACACAGGTCACCGGGGAGCTGTTTTTT. It specifies CASSTQVTGELFF.